These 10 T cell receptor beta chains were all obtained from the same sample, sequenced in a study of T cell repertoires in cytomegalovirus infection. TCRdb re-derived calls from the reads in MiXCR, one entry per CDR3 protein. The table shows nearly 700,000 distinct CDR3 sequences, with about 33% occurring only once. For these receptors, no antigen is known. The sequenced sample was cultured PBMCs, obtained from culture after CMV antigen stimulation. The receptor source for this set is a human donor in good health (CMV status not recorded). Some clones in this sample may be carry-over from other donors' samples.

The chain carries TRBV6-1 and TRBJ2-5; maybe TRBD1 (6 bases). V was shortened by 8 bases and J by 5 bases, with 15 bases between the two germline ends. Germline values: CDR1 MNHNS, CDR2 SASEGT. The CDR3 contains 13 residues. CDR3 DNA sequence: TGTGCCAGCGGACGAACAGGGTTGGAGACCCAGTACTTC. This codes for CASGRTGLETQYF.

Only a few counts were recorded for this clonotype. The V gene is TRBV7-6, the J gene TRBJ2-3; 12 nucleotides agree with TRBD2. J gave up 4 bases and V 2 bases, and 10 bases lay outside the gene matches. The CDR3 runs 18 residues. Germline V gene sequence: CDR1 SGHVS, CDR2 FNYEAQ. CDR3 bases: TGTGCCAGCAGCTTACGACTAGCGGGAGATCCCCGGGCAGATACGCAGTATTTT. It codes for CASSLRLAGDPRADTQYF. Full variable domain (missing parts from reference TRBV7-6 and TRBJ2-3): GAGVSQSPRYKVTKRGQDVALRCDPISGHVSLYWYRQALGQGPEFLTYFNYEAQQDKSGLPNDRFSAERPEGSISTLTIQRTEQRDSAMYRCASSLRLAGDPRADTQYFGPGTRLTVL.

The V call is TRBV7-9, the J call TRBJ2-1, with TRBD2 matching 9 bases. This CDR3 contains 16 residues. The junction had 7 bases not matched to a gene; V was cut back by 2 bases and J by 5 bases. Germline-derived CDR1 and CDR2 are SEHNR and FQNEAQ (reference sequence). CDR3 region: CASSLLGSGSHNEQFF. The CDR3 DNA sequence: TGTGCCAGCAGCTTACTGGGTAGCGGGAGCCACAATGAGCAGTTCTTC.

This clonotype was seen a handful of times. The V gene is TRBV12-3 or TRBV12-4, the J gene TRBJ1-2; 7 positions match TRBD1. With 4 bases clipped from V and 1 base from J, the junction kept 3 bases outside the gene matches. The CDR3 extends over 14 amino acids. The CDR3 DNA reads TGTGCCAGCAGTTACAGGGGTAATAACTATGGCTACACCTTC. As protein: CASSYRGNNYGYTF.

The V and J genes are TRBV5-1 and TRBJ2-3; D may be TRBD2 (7 bases). The germline V gene has CDR1 SGHRS and CDR2 YFSETQ. The CDR3 is 15 residues long. Trimming left V 7 bases short and J 3 bases short, with 18 bases between. DNA of the CDR3: TGCGCCAGCCTCCAGGGGAGCGGGGCTACAGATACGCAGTATTTT. It yields the protein CASLQGSGATDTQYF.

The chain recombines TRBV7-9 with TRBJ2-5, with D tentatively TRBD1 (6 bases). Trimming removed 5 bases from V and 1 base from J, with 14 bases in between. This CDR3 is built from 15 residues. Germline V gives CDR1 SEHNR, CDR2 FQNEAQ (reference sequence). CDR3 DNA sequence: TGTGCCAGCAGCGAACCCGGGACACGCCAAGAGACCCAGTACTTC. Translated: CASSEPGTRQETQYF.

This clonotype was observed a few times. The V gene is TRBV7-9, the J gene TRBJ1-2; 8 nucleotides line up with TRBD1. The CDR3 extends over 15 amino acids. Germline V gene sequence: CDR1 SEHNR, CDR2 FQNEAQ (reference sequence). V gave up 5 bases and J gave up 8 bases; unmatched junction bases: 13. The CDR3 loop is CASSQTGASKEGYTF. In DNA, the CDR3 is TGTGCCAGCAGCCAGACAGGGGCGTCTAAAGAGGGCTACACCTTC.

This clonotype was counted a few times. A junction end diverges from the germline sequence, so it may reflect a read error. V gene TRBV5-3 combines with J gene TRBJ2-7; TRBD2 aligns across 11 bases. TRBV5-3 is an ORF, and what it does is uncertain. The CDR3 covers 15 residues. The CDR3 nucleotides read TGTGCCAGCAGCTCGGGACTAGCGGAAATCTACGAGCAGTACTTC. Its translation is CASSSGLAEIYEQYF.

This clonotype was counted many times. The genes are TRBV7-2 and TRBJ1-6, with D possibly being TRBD1 (5 bases). The V end lost 5 bases, the J end lost 12 bases, and 11 bases lay between the germline ends. This CDR3 is 12 amino acids long. The V gene's germline CDR1 is SGHTA and CDR2 FQGNSA. The CDR3 sequence is CASSKGAEPLHF. CDR3 DNA: TGTGCCAGCAGCAAAGGGGCGGAACCCCTCCACTTT. The full variable domain, with the rest looked up from reference TRBV7-2 and TRBJ1-6, is GAGVSQSPSNKVTEKGKDVELRCDPISGHTALYWYRQSLGQGLEFLIYFQGNSAPDKSGLPSDRFSAERTGGSVSTLTIQRTQQEDSAVYLCASSKGAEPLHFGNGTRLTVT.

This clonotype occurred a few times. The J gene is TRBJ2-1, the V gene TRBV6-1; 12 bases align to TRBD2. The V gene end was trimmed by 3 bases and the J gene end by 7 bases; junction bases not matched to a gene: 7. Germline CDR1 MNHNS, CDR2 SASEGT. The CDR3 covers 16 residues. The CDR3 sequence is CASSETSGGSGNEQFF. The CDR3 nucleotides read TGTGCCAGCAGTGAGACTAGCGGGGGATCTGGAAATGAGCAGTTCTTC.